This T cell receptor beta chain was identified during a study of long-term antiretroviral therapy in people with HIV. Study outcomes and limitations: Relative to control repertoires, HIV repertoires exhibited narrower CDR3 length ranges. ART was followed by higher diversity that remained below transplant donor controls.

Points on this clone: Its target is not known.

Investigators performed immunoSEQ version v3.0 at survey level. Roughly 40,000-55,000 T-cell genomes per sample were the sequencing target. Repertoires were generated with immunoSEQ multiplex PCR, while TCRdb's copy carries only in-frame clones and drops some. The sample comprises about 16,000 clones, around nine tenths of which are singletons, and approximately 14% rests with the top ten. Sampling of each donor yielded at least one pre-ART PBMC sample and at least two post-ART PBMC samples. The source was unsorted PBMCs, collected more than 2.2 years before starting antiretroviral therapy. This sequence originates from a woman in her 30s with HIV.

The CDR3 reads CASTIRGPGAGTEAFF. The DNA of the CDR3 is TGTGCCAGCACCATCCGGGGCCCGGGGGCTGGCACTGAAGCTTTCTTT. The chain carries TRBV6-6 and TRBJ1-1; D is possibly TRBD1 (6 bases). The V end was cut by 7 bases, the J end by 4 bases, with 22 bases between. In germline, CDR1 is MNHNY, CDR2 SVGAGI (reference sequence). The CDR3 contains 16 residues.